This TCR beta chain derives from a study of Graves' ophthalmopathy and Graves' hyperthyroidism. Findings and limits, study-wide: Most expanded clonotypes in thyroid above 0.001 frequency also showed up in blood.

This clonotype was counted many times. Its antigen remains unidentified. Deletions cut 3 bases from V and 2 bases from J, with 11 bases between. The V gene's germline CDR1 is SNHLY and CDR2 FYNNEI. The CDR3 extends over 14 amino acids. Ineligible for inclusion were patients with other autoimmune diseases, uncontrolled infections, pregnancy or lactation. TCR beta CDR3 amplification used RNA transcripts. The first-round RT-PCR employed HTBI primers together with the Qiagen OneStep RT-PCR kit. A multiplex PCR was then performed as the second round. TCRdb itself ran the multiplex PCR reads through MiXCR, one entry per CDR3 protein. The data hold hundreds of thousands of distinct CDR3 sequences, with about two fifths observed a single time.

The clonotype originates from an adult man with Graves' ophthalmopathy. This chain links TRBV2 with TRBJ2-7; no definite D call. What was sequenced was peripheral blood. DNA of the CDR3: TGTGCCAGCAGTGAGATAGCAAATGCCTACGAGCAGTACTTC. This codes for CASSEIANAYEQYF.